Listed here is a single T cell receptor beta chain. Per germline, CDR1 LNHDA and CDR2 SQIVND (reference sequence). The CDR3 runs 16 residues. Trimming pared 6 bases from V and 9 bases from J, leaving 21 bases between. The data originate from a study of blood T cell repertoires in COVID-19. The wider study: Researchers got acute and convalescent COVID-19 samples from the United States, Italy and Spain. PBMCs, B-cell-depleted T cells, or T cells provided the cDNA or gDNA that made up the material.

Per the original methods: Reference gene primer amplification in the assay estimated nucleated cell counts. TCRdb's copy holds only in-frame clones and misses some; the assay was immunoSEQ multiplex PCR. That table furnishes V, J and clone size, whereas the DNA furnished D and trimming. The sample includes tens of thousands of clones, approximately 91% of them seen just once. This clonotype was obtained from a man between 65 and 85 years old with active or convalescent COVID-19. The chain has TRBV19 and TRBJ1-6, with D possibly matching TRBD1 (6 bases). Input material: peripheral blood. The CDR3 bases are TGTGCCAGTAGCGGCGCAGGGGAGGGAAAGGGTTCACCCCTCCACTTT. Residues: CASSGAGEGKGSPLHF.